This TCR beta chain was found in a study of blood T cells in healthy people across ages. General study results and limits: Across the age range, TCR beta diversity per million T cells fell in a roughly linear way.

A J-beta primer mix and a sample-barcoded 5' primer were used in a second PCR of roughly 7 to 12 cycles. Each cDNA molecule was tagged by a template-switch adaptor with 12 random nucleotides. Individual samples furnished no less than 3 million CDR3-containing paired-end reads apiece. TCRdb re-derived calls from the 5' RACE reads in MiXCR, one entry per CDR3 protein. This sample has some 780,000 distinct CDR3 sequences, with more than 50% found just once. At least 6.5 million PBMCs were isolated per sample. Trimming left V 4 bases short and J 1 base short, with 13 bases between. The CDR3 is 14 residues long. The germline CDR1 and CDR2 sequences are SQVTM and ANQGSEA. This clonotype was detected once. Its target is unknown.

The specimen sequenced was blood. V and J are TRBV29-1 and TRBJ1-1; D gene uncertain. The origin of this receptor is a man in his forties in good health. The CDR3 sequence: CSVVHLPGNTEAFF. As DNA, the CDR3 is TGCAGCGTTGTCCACCTACCCGGGAACACTGAAGCTTTCTTT. The full variable domain, with the rest looked up from reference TRBV29-1 and TRBJ1-1, is SAVISQKPSRDICQRGTSLTIQCQVDSQVTMMFWYRQQPGQSLTLIATANQGSEATYESGFVIDKFPISRPNLTFSTLTVSNMSPEDSSIYLCSVVHLPGNTEAFFGQGTRLTVV.